The 3 T cell receptor beta chains below all came from one sample that was sequenced in a study of cytomegalovirus exposure and HLA in healthy donors. Primers included in the PCR were 60 Vbeta and 13 Jbeta primers. Sequenced by immunoSEQ multiplex PCR; TCRdb stores in-frame clones only, minus some. The sample consists of roughly 100,000 clones, less than 85% of them appearing once. Sequences were obtained from PBMCs. These receptors were collected from a woman aged 18 to 35 in good health and CMV-seropositive.

This sequence joins TRBV5-5 and TRBJ2-7; 8 nucleotides match TRBD2. The CDR3 sequence is 14 residues long. V dropped 2 bases and J dropped 3; count of bases not matched to a gene: 4. Germline V gene data show CDR1 as SGHKS and CDR2 as YYEKEE (reference sequence). The chain's CDR3 is CASSFEREGYEQYF. In nucleotides, the CDR3 is TGTGCCAGCAGCTTTGAACGGGAGGGCTACGAGCAGTACTTC.

This chain connects TRBV6-6 to TRBJ1-1, with unresolved D. Germline values: CDR1 MNHNY, CDR2 SVGAGI (reference sequence). The CDR3 runs to 12 residues. Trimming pared 2 bases from V and 3 bases from J, leaving 4 bases between. The CDR3 loop is CASSYPDTEAFF. As DNA, the CDR3 is TGTGCCAGCAGTTACCCGGACACTGAAGCTTTCTTT.

The chain has TRBV30 and TRBJ1-5; D perhaps matches TRBD1 (6 bases). V shed 2 bases and J shed 7 bases, with 12 bases lying between them. There are 13 residues in the CDR3. Germline V gene lookup returns CDR1 GTSNPN and CDR2 SVGIG (reference sequence). As DNA, the CDR3 is TGTGCCTGGAGTATTTCGAGGGGGCAGCCCCAGCATTTT. It specifies CAWSISRGQPQHF.